This TCR beta chain emerged from a study of blood T cell repertoires in COVID-19. Study-level background: Donors in the United States, Italy and Spain gave samples during acute or convalescent COVID-19. Nucleic acid was either cDNA or gDNA, and it came from T cells, B-cell-depleted T cells, or PBMCs.

In the authors' methods: The assay estimated nucleated cells by amplifying reference gene primers. Using immunoSEQ multiplex PCR, the repertoire was profiled, and TCRdb retains in-frame clones only, with some absent. V and J calls and clone size are those listed in that table; D and trimming were worked out from the DNA. The sample has 110,000 or so clones; around 84% are singletons. CDR3 length equals 14 residues. CDR1 SQVTM and CDR2 ANQGSEA come from the germline V gene. The V gene end was trimmed by 1 base and the J gene end by 2 bases; junction bases not matched to a gene: 3. What was sequenced was peripheral blood. This chain links TRBV29-1 with TRBJ1-1; 8 bases are shared with TRBD1. This clonotype was sampled from a man between 35 and 55 years old with acute or convalescent COVID-19. As DNA, the CDR3 is TGCAGCGTTGAAGGTGGACAGGGCAACACTGAAGCTTTCTTT. Amino acid sequence: CSVEGGQGNTEAFF.